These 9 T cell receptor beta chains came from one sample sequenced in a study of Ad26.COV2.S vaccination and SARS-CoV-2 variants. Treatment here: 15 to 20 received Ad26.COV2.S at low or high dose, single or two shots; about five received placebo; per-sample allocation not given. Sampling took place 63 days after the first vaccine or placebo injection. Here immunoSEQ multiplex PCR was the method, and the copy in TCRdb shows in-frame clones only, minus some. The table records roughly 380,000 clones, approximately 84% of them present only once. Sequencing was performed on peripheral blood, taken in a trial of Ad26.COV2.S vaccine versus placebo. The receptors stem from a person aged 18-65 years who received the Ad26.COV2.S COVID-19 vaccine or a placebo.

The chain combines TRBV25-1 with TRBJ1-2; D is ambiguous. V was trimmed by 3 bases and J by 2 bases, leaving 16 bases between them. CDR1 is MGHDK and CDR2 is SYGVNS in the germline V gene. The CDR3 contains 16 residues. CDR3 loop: CASSDGTFDLNYGYTF. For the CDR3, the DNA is TGTGCCAGCAGTGACGGTACTTTCGACCTCAACTATGGCTACACCTTC.

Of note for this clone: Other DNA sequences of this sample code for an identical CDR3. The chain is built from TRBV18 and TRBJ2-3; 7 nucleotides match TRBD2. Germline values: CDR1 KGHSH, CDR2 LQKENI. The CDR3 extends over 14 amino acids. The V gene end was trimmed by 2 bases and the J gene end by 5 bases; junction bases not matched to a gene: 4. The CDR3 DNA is TGTGCCAGCTCACCAGCTTCGGGGGGAGATACGCAGTATTTT. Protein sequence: CASSPASGGDTQYF. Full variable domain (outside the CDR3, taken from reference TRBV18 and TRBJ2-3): NAGVMQNPRHLVRRRGQEARLRCSPMKGHSHVYWYRQLPEEGLKFMVYLQKENIIDESGMPKERFSAEFPKEGPSILRIQQVVRGDSAAYFCASSPASGGDTQYFGPGTRLTVL.

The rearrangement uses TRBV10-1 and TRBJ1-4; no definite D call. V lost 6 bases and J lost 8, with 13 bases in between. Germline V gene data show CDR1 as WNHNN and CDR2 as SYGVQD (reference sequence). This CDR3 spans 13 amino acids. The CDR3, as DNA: TGCGCCAGCAGCGGAGGGAGAGGGGAAAAACTGTTTTTT. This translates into CASSGGRGEKLFF.

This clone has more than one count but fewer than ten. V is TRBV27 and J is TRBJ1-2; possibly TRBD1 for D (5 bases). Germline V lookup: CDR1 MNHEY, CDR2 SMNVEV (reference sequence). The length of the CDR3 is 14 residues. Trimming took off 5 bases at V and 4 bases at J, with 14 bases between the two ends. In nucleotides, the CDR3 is TGTGCCAGCAGTCCAGTCGCAGGGTTCTATGGCTACACCTTC. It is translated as CASSPVAGFYGYTF.

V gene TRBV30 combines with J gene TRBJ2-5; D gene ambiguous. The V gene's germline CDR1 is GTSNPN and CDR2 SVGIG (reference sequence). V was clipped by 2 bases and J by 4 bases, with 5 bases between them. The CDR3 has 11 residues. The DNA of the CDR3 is TGTGCCTGGAGTACACGAGAGACCCAGTACTTC. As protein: CAWSTRETQYF.

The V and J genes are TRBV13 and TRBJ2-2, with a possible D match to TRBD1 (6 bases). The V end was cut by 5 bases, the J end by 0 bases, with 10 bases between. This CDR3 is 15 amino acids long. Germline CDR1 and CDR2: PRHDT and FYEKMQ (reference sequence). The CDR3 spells CASSRDTTNTGELFF. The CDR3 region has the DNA TGTGCCAGCAGCCGGGACACAACGAACACCGGGGAGCTGTTTTTT.

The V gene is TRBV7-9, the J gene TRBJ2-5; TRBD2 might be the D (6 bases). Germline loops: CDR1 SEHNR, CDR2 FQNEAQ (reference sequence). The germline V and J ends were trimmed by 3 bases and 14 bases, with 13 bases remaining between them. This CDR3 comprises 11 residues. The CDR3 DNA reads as TGTGCCAGCAGCTTCTGGGGGGACCCCTACTTC. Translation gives CASSFWGDPYF.

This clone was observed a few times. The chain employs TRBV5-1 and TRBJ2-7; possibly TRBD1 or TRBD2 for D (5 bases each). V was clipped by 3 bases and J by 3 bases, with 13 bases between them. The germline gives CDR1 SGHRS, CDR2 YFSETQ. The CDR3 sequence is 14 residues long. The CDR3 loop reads CASSSPGRDYEQYF. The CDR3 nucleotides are TGCGCCAGCAGCTCTCCGGGACGGGACTACGAGCAGTACTTC.

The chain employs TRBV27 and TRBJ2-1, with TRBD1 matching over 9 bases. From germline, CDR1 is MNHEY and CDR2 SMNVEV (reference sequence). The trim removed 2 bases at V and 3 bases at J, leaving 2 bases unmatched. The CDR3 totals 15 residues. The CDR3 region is CASSLRDRDYNEQFF. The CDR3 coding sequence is TGTGCCAGCAGTTTAAGGGACAGGGACTACAATGAGCAGTTCTTC.